Listed below are T cell receptor beta chains from one sample, sequenced in a study of T cell responses to AZD1222 COVID-19 vaccine. Clones were sequenced by immunoSEQ multiplex PCR, and TCRdb holds only the in-frame ones, with some missing. The data contain about 120,000 clones, 80% to 90% of them singletons. This specimen consisted of peripheral blood, obtained on day 0 of MenACWY control vaccination. The receptors derive from an adult in good health. The CDR3 runs from the conserved cysteine through the conserved F or W. D genes are given only for firm matches. Clone size is not always given. Where it is, it says once, few, many or a class for expanded clones.

D gene	V gene	J gene	clone size	CDR3 DNA	CDR3 protein
TRBD1	TRBV30	TRBJ2-7	-	TGTGCCTGGAGGGGGACAGGGGCGTTGGTAGGCTACGAGCAGTACTTC	CAWRGTGALVGYEQYF
TRBD2	TRBV3-1/TRBV3-2	TRBJ2-7	-	TGTGCCCCGGGGGGGTTAGACTACGAGCAGTACTTC	CAPGGLDYEQYF
-	TRBV24-1	TRBJ2-7	-	TGTGCCACCAGTGATCAAGGGCAGGCCTACGAGCAGTACTTC	CATSDQGQAYEQYF
-	TRBV5-1	TRBJ2-6	-	TGCGCCAGCAGCCCCTTCGACACCAACGTCCTGACTTTC	CASSPFDTNVLTF
TRBD1	TRBV6-5	TRBJ2-7	-	TGTGCCTCCCAAGAAAGGGACAGCAGCTACGAGCAGTACTTC	CASQERDSSYEQYF
-	TRBV11-2	TRBJ1-3	few	TGTGCCAGCAGCTTAGTAGGAGACGGGACATCTCGCGGAAACACCATATATTTT	CASSLVGDGTSRGNTIYF
TRBD1	TRBV4-2	TRBJ2-2	-	TGTGCCAGCAGCCAAGAGTCGGGACAGGGGTTAGCCGGGGAGCTGTTTTTT	CASSQESGQGLAGELFF
TRBD1	TRBV7-2	TRBJ1-2	-	TGTGCCAGCAGCTTAGCGACAGGGGGTAACTATGGCTACACCTTC	CASSLATGGNYGYTF
-	TRBV5-4	TRBJ1-2	-	TGTGCCAGCAGCTCCATAAACAGCAACTATGGCTACACCTTC	CASSSINSNYGYTF
-	TRBV28	TRBJ2-7	-	TGTGCCAGCAGTTTATCGATGGGCGAGCAGTACTTC	CASSLSMGEQYF
-	TRBV7-9	TRBJ1-1	-	TGTGCCAGCAGCTTAGGAGGAGGGTGGAACACTGAAGCTTTCTTT	CASSLGGGWNTEAFF
-	TRBV11-2	TRBJ2-3	few	TGTGCCAGCAGCTTAATTTCGGGGGCCGAAGATACGCAGTATTTT	CASSLISGAEDTQYF
TRBD1	TRBV19	TRBJ2-7	-	TGTGCCAGTAGTACCTCGGGACAGGGGGCCTACGAGCAGTACTTC	CASSTSGQGAYEQYF
TRBD1	TRBV19	TRBJ1-1	-	TGTGCCAGTAGTACCGACGGGACAGGAAACACTGAAGCTTTCTTT	CASSTDGTGNTEAFF
-	TRBV3-1/TRBV3-2	TRBJ1-4	-	TGTGCCAGCAGCCAAAATCGGGGGGGTGAAAAACTGTTTTTT	CASSQNRGGEKLFF
-	TRBV5-4	TRBJ1-2	-	TGTGCCAGCAGCTTGGCGGGTAACTATGGCTACACCTTC	CASSLAGNYGYTF
TRBD1	TRBV3-1/TRBV3-2	TRBJ1-4	-	TGTGCCAGCAGCTCGACAGGGGGCATCAGGGCTAATGAAAAACTGTTTTTT	CASSSTGGIRANEKLFF
TRBD1	TRBV7-3	TRBJ1-1	-	TGTGCCAGCAGCTCGACAGGGCAGCCTAACACTGAAGCTTTCTTT	CASSSTGQPNTEAFF
-	TRBV12-3/TRBV12-4	TRBJ2-7	-	TGTGCCAGCAGAGGACCTTACGAGCAGTACTTC	CASRGPYEQYF
TRBD2	TRBV24-1	TRBJ2-1	-	TGTGCCACCAGTGATTCCCTAGCGGGATTCCACAATGAGCAGTTCTTC	CATSDSLAGFHNEQFF
-	TRBV7-8	TRBJ1-3	once	TGTGCCAGCAGCTTAGCGGCCCCCTCTGGAAACACCATATATTTT	CASSLAAPSGNTIYF
TRBD1	TRBV3-1/TRBV3-2	TRBJ2-5	-	TGTGCCAGCAGCCAGGGGACAGGGGGCGGAGGAGAGACCCAGTACTTC	CASSQGTGGGGETQYF
-	TRBV7-8	TRBJ1-1	-	TGTGCCAGCAGCTTGTCGCGGGGAAACACTGAAGCTTTCTTT	CASSLSRGNTEAFF
TRBD1	TRBV5-6	TRBJ1-2	once	TGTGCCAGCAGTTATAGGGACAGGGTCGGAGGCTACACCTTC	CASSYRDRVGGYTF
-	TRBV27	TRBJ1-2	-	TGTGCCAGCAGTCGAGGTTTTGGACGTGGGACCGGGTATGGCTACACCTTC	CASSRGFGRGTGYGYTF
TRBD1	TRBV18	TRBJ1-2	-	TGTGCCAGCTCACCGGCCGACAGGGTATACTATGGCTACACCTTC	CASSPADRVYYGYTF
-	TRBV24-1	TRBJ1-1	-	TGTGCCACCAGTGAGGTAAATGGCCCCTGGGGCACTGAAGCTTTCTTT	CATSEVNGPWGTEAFF
-	TRBV28	TRBJ1-5	-	TGTGCCAGCAGGGTACAGGGAAATCAGCCCCAGCATTTT	CASRVQGNQPQHF
-	TRBV5-1	TRBJ2-5	-	TGCGCCAGCAAGGAAGGGGTCTTAGAGACCCAGTACTTC	CASKEGVLETQYF
TRBD2	TRBV6-2/TRBV6-3	TRBJ2-3	-	TGTGCCAGCAGTACCGGGACTAGCGGGGGGGCAGGATTCCGCACAGATACGCAGTATTTT	CASSTGTSGGAGFRTDTQYF
TRBD1	TRBV9	TRBJ2-1	once	TGTGCCAGCAGCGTAGACGGGACAGGTTACAATGAGCAGTTCTTC	CASSVDGTGYNEQFF
-	TRBV5-1	TRBJ1-6	few	TGCGCCAGCAGCTTGGGTAGGGACGTGCCCTATAATTCACCCCTCCACTTT	CASSLGRDVPYNSPLHF
-	TRBV7-8	TRBJ2-7	-	TGTGCCAGCAGCTTAGAGGTAGGCAGGGGAAACGAGCAGTACTTC	CASSLEVGRGNEQYF
TRBD1	TRBV6-5	TRBJ1-5	-	TGTGCCAGCAGTTACCCGGACAGGTCAGGGAATCAGCCCCAGCATTTT	CASSYPDRSGNQPQHF
-	TRBV7-3	TRBJ2-5	-	TGTGCCAGCAGCTTGGGGGGCGCGGGAGAGACCCAGTACTTC	CASSLGGAGETQYF
-	TRBV19	TRBJ1-5	once	TGTGCCAGTAGTATCCATCTTCCTCGGGGAAATCAGCCCCAGCATTTT	CASSIHLPRGNQPQHF
TRBD2	TRBV11-3	TRBJ2-2	-	TGTGCCAGCAGCCTCAAGCGGGGGGGCACCGGGGAGCTGTTTTTT	CASSLKRGGTGELFF
TRBD1	TRBV5-1	TRBJ1-2	-	TGCGCCAGCAGCTTGGTGGGACAGGGGCATGGCTACACCTTC	CASSLVGQGHGYTF
TRBD1	TRBV4-1	TRBJ1-2	-	TGCGCCAGCAGCCAAGGGAGTAAAAAGTTGAGACAGGGAAACGGCTACACCTTC	CASSQGSKKLRQGNGYTF
-	TRBV3-1/TRBV3-2	TRBJ1-3	-	TGTGCCAGCAGCCAAGATGTGGGGCAAAACACCATATATTTT	CASSQDVGQNTIYF
-	TRBV5-1	TRBJ2-2	-	TGCGCCAGCAGCTCTGGGGACACCGGGGAGCTGTTTTTT	CASSSGDTGELFF
-	TRBV4-1	TRBJ1-2	-	TGCGCCAGCAGCCAAGATCGGGGCTTTAACTATGGCTACACCTTC	CASSQDRGFNYGYTF
TRBD1	TRBV5-6	TRBJ2-1	-	TGTGCCAGCAGCTACGGTCCGGGACAGGGCTATTCCAATGAGCAGTTCTTC	CASSYGPGQGYSNEQFF
-	TRBV5-1	TRBJ2-3	once	TGCGCCAGCAGCTTGTTGGTCTTCCAAGATACGCAGTATTTT	CASSLLVFQDTQYF